The next 3 T cell receptor beta chains were all read from a single sample in a study of T-cell memory formation after mild COVID-19. TCRdb reanalysed the 5' RACE reads using MiXCR and keeps one entry per CDR3 protein. Here the sample spans just over 350,000 distinct CDR3 sequences, approximately 14% being singletons. The sequencing sample was made of PBMCs or a T cell subset sorted from them (not recorded which). The origin of the receptors is a man aged 18 to 29 who had mild COVID-19 (a few samples of this study predate the infection). Cell type and time point are not known.

This clonotype was detected only a few times. This sequence joins TRBV5-1 and TRBJ2-3, with 11 bases lining up with TRBD1. The CDR3 sequence is 15 residues long. Germline trimming cut 4 bases from V and 4 bases from J; bases unmatched to any gene: 5. Germline loops: CDR1 SGHRS, CDR2 YFSETQ. As DNA, the CDR3 is TGCGCCAGCAGCGTAGGACAGGGGGCGCCAGATACGCAGTATTTT. This codes for CASSVGQGAPDTQYF.

This clonotype occurred a few times. The J gene is TRBJ2-5, the V gene TRBV7-2; no firm D call. Per germline, CDR1 SGHTA and CDR2 FQGNSA. V was shortened by 5 bases and J by 2 bases, with 15 bases between the two germline ends. This CDR3 comprises 15 residues. CDR3 sequence: CASSTSPQRQETQYF. The CDR3, as DNA: TGTGCCAGCAGCACCTCTCCGCAACGTCAAGAGACCCAGTACTTC.

This clonotype was observed a few times. The gene calls are TRBV9 and TRBJ2-7, with 7 bases lining up with TRBD2. Germline lookup yields CDR1 SGDLS and CDR2 YYNGEE. The CDR3 covers 13 residues. V lost 2 bases to trimming and J lost 7 bases; unmatched junction nucleotides: 6. CDR3 sequence: CASSVQRGGEQYF. DNA for the CDR3: TGTGCCAGCAGCGTCCAGCGGGGAGGTGAGCAGTACTTC.